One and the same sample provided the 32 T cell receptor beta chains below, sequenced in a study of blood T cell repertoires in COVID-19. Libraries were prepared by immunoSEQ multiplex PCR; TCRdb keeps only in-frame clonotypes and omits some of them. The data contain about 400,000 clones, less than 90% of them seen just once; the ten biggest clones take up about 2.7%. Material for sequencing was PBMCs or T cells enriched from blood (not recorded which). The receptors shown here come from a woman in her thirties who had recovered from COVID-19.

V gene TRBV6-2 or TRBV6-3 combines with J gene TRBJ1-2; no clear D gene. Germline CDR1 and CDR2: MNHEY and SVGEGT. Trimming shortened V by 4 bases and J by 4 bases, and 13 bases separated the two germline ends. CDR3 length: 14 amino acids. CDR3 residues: CASSFAGSGYGYTF. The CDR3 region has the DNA TGTGCCAGCAGTTTCGCAGGTAGCGGCTATGGCTACACCTTC.

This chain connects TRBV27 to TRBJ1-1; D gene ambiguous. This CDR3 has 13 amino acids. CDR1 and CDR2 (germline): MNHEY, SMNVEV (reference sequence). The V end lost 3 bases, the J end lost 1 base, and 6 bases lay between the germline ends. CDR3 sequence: CASSFGQNTEAFF. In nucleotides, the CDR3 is TGTGCCAGCAGTTTTGGGCAGAACACTGAAGCTTTCTTT.

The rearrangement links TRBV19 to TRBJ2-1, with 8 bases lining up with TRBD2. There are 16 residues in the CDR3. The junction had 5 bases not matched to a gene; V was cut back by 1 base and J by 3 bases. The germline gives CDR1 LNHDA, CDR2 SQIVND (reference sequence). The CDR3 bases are TGTGCCAGTAGTATAGTTGATAGCGGGATCTACAATGAGCAGTTCTTC. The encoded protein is CASSIVDSGIYNEQFF.

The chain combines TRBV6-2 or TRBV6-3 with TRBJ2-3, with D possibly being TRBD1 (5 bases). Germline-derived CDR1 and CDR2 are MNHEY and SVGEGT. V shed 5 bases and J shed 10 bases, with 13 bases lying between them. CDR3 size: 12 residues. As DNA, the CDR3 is TGTGCCAGCAGTCCCCTTCAGGGTTCGCAGTATTTT. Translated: CASSPLQGSQYF.

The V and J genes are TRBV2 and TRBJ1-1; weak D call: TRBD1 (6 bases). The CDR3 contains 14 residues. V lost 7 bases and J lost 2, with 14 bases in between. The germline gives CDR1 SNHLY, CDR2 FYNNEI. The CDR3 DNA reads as TGTGCCAGCAATAACCAGGGGTATAACACTGAAGCTTTCTTT. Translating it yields CASNNQGYNTEAFF. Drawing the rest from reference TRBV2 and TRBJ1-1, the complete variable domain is EPEVTQTPSHQVTQMGQEVILRCVPISNHLYFYWYRQILGQKVEFLVSFYNNEISEKSEIFDDQFSVERPDGSNFTLKIRSTKLEDSAMYFCASNNQGYNTEAFFGQGTRLTVV.

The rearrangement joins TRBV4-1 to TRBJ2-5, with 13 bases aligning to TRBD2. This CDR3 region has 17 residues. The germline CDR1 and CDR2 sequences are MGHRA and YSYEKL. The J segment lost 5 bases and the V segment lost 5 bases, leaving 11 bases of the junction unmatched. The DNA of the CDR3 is TGCGCCAGCAGCTCCCGACTAGCGGGGGGAGTATTGGAGACCCAGTACTTC. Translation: CASSSRLAGGVLETQYF.

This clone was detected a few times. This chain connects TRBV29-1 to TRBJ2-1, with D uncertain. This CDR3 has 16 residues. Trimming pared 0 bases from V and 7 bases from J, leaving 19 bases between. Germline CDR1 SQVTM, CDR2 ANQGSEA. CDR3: CSVEDDRSPTRNEQFF. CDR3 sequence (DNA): TGCAGCGTTGAAGATGATCGGAGTCCCACGAGGAATGAGCAGTTCTTC.

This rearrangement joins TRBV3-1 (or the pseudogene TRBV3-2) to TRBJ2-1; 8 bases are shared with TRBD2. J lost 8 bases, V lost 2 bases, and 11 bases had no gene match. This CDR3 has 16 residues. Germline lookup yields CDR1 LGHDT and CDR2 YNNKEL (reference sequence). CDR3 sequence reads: CASSQWSAGGVDEQFF. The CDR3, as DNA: TGTGCCAGCAGCCAATGGTCGGCGGGAGGAGTTGATGAGCAGTTCTTC.

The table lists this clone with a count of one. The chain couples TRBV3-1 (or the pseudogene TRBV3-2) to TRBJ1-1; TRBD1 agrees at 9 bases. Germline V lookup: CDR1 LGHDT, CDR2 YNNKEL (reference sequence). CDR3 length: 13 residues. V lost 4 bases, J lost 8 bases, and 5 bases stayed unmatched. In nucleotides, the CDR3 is TGTGCCAGCAGCCTGTTACAGGGGGCAGAAGCTTTCTTT. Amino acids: CASSLLQGAEAFF.

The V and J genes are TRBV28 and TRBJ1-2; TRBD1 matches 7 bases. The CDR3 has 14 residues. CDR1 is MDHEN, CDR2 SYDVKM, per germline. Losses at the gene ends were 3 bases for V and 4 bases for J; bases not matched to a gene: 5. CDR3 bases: TGTGCCAGCAGTTTGGGACAGCAATCCTATGGCTACACCTTC. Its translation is CASSLGQQSYGYTF.

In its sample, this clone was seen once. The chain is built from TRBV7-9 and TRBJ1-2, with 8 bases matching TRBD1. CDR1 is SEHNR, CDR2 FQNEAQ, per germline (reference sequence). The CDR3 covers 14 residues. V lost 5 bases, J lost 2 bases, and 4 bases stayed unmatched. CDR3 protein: CASSEGQENYGYTF. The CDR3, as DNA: TGTGCCAGCAGCGAGGGACAGGAAAACTATGGCTACACCTTC.

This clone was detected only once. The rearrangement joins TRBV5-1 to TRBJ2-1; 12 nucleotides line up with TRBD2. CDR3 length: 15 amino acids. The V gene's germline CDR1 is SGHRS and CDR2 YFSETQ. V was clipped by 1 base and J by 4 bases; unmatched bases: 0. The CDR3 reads CASSLTSGRYNEQFF. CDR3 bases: TGCGCCAGCAGCTTGACTAGCGGGAGGTACAATGAGCAGTTCTTC.

CDR3 loop: CASSLGRSYGYTF. The CDR3 bases are TGTGCCAGCAGTTTGGGCAGGTCCTATGGCTACACCTTC. The chain links TRBV28 to TRBJ1-2, with unresolved D. CDR3 length equals 13 residues. With 3 bases removed from V and 4 bases from J, the gap between germline ends came to 9 bases. Germline-derived CDR1 and CDR2 are MDHEN and SYDVKM.

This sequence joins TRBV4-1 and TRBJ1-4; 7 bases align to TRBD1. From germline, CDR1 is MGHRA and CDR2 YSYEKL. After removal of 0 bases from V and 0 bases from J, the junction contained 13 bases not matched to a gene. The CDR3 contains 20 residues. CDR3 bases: TGCGCCAGCAGCCAAGACTCCGGGACAGCACTCATCACAACTAATGAAAAACTGTTTTTT. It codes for CASSQDSGTALITTNEKLFF.

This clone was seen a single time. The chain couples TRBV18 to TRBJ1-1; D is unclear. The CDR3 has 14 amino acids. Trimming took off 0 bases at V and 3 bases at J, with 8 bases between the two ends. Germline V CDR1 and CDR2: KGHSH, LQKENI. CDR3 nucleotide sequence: TGTGCCAGCTCACCACCTCAACAGTACACTGAAGCTTTCTTT. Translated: CASSPPQQYTEAFF.

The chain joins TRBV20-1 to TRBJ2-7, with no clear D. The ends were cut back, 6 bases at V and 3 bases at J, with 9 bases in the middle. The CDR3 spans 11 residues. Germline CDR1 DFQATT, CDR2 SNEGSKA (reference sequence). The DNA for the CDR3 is TGCAGTGCCCCCTCAGGCTACGAGCAGTACTTC. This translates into CSAPSGYEQYF.

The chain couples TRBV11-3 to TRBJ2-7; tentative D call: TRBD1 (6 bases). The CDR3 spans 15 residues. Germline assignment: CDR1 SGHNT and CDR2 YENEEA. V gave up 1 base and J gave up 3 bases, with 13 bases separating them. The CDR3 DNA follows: TGTGCCAGCAGCTTAGCGCCTCAGACAGGCTACGAGCAGTACTTC. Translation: CASSLAPQTGYEQYF.

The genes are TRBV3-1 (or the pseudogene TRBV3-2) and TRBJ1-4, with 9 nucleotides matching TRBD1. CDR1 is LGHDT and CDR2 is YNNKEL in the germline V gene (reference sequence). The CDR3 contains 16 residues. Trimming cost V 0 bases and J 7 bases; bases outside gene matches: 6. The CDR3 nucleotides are TGTGCCAGCAGCCAAGATAACAGGGGGCGTCGTGAAAAACTGTTTTTT. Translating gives CASSQDNRGRREKLFF.

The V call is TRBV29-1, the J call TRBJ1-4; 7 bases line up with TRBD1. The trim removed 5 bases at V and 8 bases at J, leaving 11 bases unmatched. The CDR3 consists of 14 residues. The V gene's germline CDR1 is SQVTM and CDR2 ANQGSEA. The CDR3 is CSVRLGATGEKLFF. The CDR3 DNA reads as TGCAGCGTTCGTCTGGGCGCGACAGGGGAAAAACTGTTTTTT.

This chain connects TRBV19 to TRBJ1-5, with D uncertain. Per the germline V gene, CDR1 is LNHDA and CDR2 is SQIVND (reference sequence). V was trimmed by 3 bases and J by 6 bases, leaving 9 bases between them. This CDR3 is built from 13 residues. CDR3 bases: TGTGCCAGTAGTATTGCGGGTTCTCAGCCCCAGCATTTT. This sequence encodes CASSIAGSQPQHF.

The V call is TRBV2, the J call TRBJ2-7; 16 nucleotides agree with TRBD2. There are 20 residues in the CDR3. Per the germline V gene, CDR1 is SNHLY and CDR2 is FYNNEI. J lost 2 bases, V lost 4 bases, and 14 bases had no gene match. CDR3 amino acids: CASSGPGTLGLAGGPYEQYF. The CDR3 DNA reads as TGTGCCAGCAGTGGGCCAGGGACTTTGGGACTAGCGGGGGGGCCCTACGAGCAGTACTTC.

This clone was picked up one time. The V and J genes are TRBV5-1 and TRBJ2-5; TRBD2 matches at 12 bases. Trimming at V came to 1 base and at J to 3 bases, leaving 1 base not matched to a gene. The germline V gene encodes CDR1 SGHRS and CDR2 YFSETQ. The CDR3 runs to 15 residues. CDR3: CASSLPSGGEETQYF. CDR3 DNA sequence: TGCGCCAGCAGCTTGCCTAGCGGGGGGGAAGAGACCCAGTACTTC.

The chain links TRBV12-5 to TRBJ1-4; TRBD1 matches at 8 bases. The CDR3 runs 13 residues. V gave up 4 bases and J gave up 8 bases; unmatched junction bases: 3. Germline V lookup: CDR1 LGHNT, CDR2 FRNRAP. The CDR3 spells CASGWQGAEKLFF. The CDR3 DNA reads TGTGCTAGTGGTTGGCAGGGGGCGGAAAAACTGTTTTTT.

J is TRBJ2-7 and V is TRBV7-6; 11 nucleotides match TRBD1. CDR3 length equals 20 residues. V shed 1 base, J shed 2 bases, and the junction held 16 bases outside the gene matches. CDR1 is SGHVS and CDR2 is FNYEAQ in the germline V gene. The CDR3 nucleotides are TGTGCCAGCAGCTTAGAGTCGAGGGACAGGGGGACCGTGTATACCTACGAGCAGTACTTC. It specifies CASSLESRDRGTVYTYEQYF.

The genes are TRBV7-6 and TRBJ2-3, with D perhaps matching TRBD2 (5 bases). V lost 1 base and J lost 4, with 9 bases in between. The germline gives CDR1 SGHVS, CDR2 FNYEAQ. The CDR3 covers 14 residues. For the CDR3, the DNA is TGTGCCAGCAGCTTAGGGTCGAGGGCAGATACGCAGTATTTT. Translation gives CASSLGSRADTQYF. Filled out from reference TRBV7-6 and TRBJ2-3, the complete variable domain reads GAGVSQSPRYKVTKRGQDVALRCDPISGHVSLYWYRQALGQGPEFLTYFNYEAQQDKSGLPNDRFSAERPEGSISTLTIQRTEQRDSAMYRCASSLGSRADTQYFGPGTRLTVL.

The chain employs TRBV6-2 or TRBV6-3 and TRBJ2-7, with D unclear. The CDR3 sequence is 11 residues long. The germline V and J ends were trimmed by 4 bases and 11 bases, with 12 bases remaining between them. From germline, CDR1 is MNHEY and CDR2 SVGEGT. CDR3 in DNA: TGTGCCAGCAGTTCCTTGACTGAGAAGTACTTC. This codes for CASSSLTEKYF.

The CDR3 here is CASSPGEAKNIQYF. The CDR3 region has the DNA TGTGCCAGTAGTCCAGGGGAAGCCAAAAACATTCAGTACTTC. The chain links TRBV19 to TRBJ2-4, with a possible D match to TRBD1 (6 bases). Germline V gene data show CDR1 as LNHDA and CDR2 as SQIVND (reference sequence). Between the trimmed V and J ends, which lost 5 bases and 0 bases, there was a span of 8 bases. This CDR3 region has 14 residues.

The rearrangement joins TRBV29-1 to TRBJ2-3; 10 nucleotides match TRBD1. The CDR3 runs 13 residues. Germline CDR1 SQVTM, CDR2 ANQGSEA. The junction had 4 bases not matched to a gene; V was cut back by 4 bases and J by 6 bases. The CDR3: CSVGGQGRDTQYF. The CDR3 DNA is TGCAGCGTTGGGGGACAGGGGAGGGATACGCAGTATTTT.

The CDR3 DNA is TGTGCCAGTAGCCCCTGGGCTCCTGGTGGGGGCTACACCTTC. Protein product: CASSPWAPGGGYTF. The chain couples TRBV19 to TRBJ1-2; D is undetermined. Germline V lookup: CDR1 LNHDA, CDR2 SQIVND (reference sequence). Trimming took off 6 bases at V and 8 bases at J, with 19 bases between the two ends. This CDR3 region has 14 residues.

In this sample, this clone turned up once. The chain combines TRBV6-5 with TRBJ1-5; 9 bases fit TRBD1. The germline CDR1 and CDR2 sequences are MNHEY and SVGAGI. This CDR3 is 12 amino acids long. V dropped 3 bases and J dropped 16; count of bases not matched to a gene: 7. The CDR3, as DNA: TGTGCCAGCAGTTATTTCGGGACAGGGCTCCATTTT. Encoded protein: CASSYFGTGLHF.

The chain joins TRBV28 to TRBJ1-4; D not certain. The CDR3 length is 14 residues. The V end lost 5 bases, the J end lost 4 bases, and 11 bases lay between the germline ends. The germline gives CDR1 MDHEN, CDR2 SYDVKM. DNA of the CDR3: TGTGCCAGCAGTCCCCCGACTCTTAATGAAAAACTGTTTTTT. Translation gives CASSPPTLNEKLFF. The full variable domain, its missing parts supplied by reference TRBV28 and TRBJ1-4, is DVKVTQSSRYLVKRTGEKVFLECVQDMDHENMFWYRQDPGLGLRLIYFSYDVKMKEKGDIPEGYSVSREKKERFSLILESASTNQTSMYLCASSPPTLNEKLFFGSGTQLSVL.

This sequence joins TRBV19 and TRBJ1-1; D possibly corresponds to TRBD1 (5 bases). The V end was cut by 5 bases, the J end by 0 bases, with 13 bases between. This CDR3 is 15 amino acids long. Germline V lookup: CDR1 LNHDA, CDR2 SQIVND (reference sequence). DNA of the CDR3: TGTGCCAGTAGTCATTTGACAGACATGAACACTGAAGCTTTCTTT. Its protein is CASSHLTDMNTEAFF.